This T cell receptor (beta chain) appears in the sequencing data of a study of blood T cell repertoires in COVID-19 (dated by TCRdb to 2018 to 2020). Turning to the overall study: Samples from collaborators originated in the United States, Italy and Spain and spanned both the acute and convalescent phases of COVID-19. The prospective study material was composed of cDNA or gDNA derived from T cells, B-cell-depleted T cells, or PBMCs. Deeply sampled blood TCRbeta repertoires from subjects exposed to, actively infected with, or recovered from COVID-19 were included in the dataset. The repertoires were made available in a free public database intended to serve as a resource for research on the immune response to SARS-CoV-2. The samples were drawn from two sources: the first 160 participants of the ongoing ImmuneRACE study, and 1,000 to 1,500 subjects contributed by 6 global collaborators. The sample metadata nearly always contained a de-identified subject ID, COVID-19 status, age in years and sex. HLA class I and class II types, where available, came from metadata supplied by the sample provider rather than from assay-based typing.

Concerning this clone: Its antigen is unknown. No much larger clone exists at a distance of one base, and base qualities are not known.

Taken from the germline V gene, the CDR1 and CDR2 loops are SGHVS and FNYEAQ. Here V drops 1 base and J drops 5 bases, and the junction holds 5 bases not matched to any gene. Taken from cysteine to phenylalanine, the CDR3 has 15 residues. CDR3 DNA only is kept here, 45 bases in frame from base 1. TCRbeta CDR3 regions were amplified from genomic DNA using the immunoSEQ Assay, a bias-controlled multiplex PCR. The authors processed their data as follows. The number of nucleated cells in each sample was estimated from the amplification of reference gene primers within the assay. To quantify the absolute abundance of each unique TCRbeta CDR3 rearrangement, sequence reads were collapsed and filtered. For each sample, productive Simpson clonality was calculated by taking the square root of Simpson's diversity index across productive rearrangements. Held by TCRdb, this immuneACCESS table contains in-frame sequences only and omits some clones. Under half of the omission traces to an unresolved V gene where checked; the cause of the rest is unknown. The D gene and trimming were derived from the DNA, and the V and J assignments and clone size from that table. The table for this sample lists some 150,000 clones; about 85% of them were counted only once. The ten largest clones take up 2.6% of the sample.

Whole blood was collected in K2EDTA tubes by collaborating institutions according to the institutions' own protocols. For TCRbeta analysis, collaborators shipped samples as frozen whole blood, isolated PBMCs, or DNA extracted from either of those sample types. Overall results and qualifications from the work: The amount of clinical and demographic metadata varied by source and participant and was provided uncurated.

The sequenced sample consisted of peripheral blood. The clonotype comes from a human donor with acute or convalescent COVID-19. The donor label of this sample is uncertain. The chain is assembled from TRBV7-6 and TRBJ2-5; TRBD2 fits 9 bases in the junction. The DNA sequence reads TGTGCCAGCAGCTTAGGCGGGGGGGCCGGGGAGACCCAGTACTTC. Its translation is CASSLGGGAGETQYF.